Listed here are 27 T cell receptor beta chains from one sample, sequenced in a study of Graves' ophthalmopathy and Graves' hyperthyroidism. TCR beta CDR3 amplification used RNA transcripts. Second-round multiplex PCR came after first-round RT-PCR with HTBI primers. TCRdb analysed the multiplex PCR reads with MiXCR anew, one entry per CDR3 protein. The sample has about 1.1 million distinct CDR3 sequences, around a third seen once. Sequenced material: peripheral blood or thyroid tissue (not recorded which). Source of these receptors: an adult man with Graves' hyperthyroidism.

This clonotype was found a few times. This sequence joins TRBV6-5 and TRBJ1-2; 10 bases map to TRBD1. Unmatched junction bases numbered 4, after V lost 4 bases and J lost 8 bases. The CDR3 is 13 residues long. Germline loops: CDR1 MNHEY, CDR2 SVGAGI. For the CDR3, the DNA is TGTGCCAGCAGTTTGATGGACAGGGGGGGCTACACCTTC. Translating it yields CASSLMDRGGYTF.

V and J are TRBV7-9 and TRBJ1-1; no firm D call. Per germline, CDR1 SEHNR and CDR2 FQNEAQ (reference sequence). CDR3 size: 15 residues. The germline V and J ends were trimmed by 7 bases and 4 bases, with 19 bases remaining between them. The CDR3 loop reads CASIAGFRTLTEAFF. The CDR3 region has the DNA TGTGCCAGCATCGCGGGGTTCCGAACCCTCACTGAAGCTTTCTTT.

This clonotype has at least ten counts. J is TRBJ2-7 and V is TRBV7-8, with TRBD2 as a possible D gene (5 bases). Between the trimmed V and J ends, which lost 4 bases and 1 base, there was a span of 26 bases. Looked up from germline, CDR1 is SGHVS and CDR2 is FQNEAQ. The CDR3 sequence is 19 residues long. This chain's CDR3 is CASSWRLRETRRLSYEQYF. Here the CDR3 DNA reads TGTGCCAGCAGCTGGCGCTTACGGGAAACTCGTCGCCTTTCCTACGAGCAGTACTTC. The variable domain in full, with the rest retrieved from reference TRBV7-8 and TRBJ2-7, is GAGVSQSPRYKVAKRGQDVALRCDPISGHVSLFWYQQALGQGPEFLTYFQNEAQLDKSGLPSDRFFAERPEGSVSTLKIQRTQQEDSAVYLCASSWRLRETRRLSYEQYFGPGTRLTVT.

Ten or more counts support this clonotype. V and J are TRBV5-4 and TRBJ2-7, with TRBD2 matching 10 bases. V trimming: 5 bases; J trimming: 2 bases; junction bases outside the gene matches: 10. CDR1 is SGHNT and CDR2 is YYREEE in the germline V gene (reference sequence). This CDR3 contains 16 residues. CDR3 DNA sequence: TGTGCCAGCAGTTCTACCGGGGGGACTAGCGCCTACGAGCAGTACTTC. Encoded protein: CASSSTGGTSAYEQYF.

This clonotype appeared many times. This chain's CDR3 is CASSEFGVREAFF. The CDR3 region has the DNA TGTGCCAGCAGTGAATTTGGGGTCCGCGAAGCTTTCTTT. This chain joins TRBV2 and TRBJ1-1, with D unclear. Germline-derived CDR1 and CDR2 are SNHLY and FYNNEI. V was shortened by 2 bases and J by 8 bases, with 12 bases between the two germline ends. The CDR3 extends over 13 amino acids.

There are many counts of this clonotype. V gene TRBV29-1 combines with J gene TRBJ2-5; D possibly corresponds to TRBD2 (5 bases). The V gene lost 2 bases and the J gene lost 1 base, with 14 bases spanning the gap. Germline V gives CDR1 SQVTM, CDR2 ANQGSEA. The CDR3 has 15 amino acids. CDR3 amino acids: CSVESWSGIQETQYF. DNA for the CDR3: TGCAGCGTTGAATCTTGGTCGGGAATCCAAGAGACCCAGTACTTC.

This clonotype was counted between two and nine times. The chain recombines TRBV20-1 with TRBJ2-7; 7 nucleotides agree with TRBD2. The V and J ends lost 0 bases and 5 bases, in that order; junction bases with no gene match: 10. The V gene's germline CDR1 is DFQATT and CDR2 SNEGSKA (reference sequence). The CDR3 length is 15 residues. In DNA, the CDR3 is TGCAGTGCTAGAGATGTTGGGAGCGGGATCCACGAGCAGTACTTC. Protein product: CSARDVGSGIHEQYF.

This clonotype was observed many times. As DNA, the CDR3 is TGTGCCAGCAGCTTAGGCCCTCAGATCAATCAGCCCCAGCATTTT. Encoded protein: CASSLGPQINQPQHF. J is TRBJ1-5 and V is TRBV7-2; D remains unclear. Germline V lookup: CDR1 SGHTA, CDR2 FQGNSA. Trimming cost V 1 base and J 3 bases, with 10 bases left between them. The CDR3 covers 15 residues.

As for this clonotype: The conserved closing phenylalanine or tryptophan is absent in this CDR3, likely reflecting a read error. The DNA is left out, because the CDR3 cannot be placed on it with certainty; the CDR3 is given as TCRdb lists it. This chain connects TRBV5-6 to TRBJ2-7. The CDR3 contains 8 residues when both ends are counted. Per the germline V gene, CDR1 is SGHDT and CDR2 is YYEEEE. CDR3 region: CASSLQMT.

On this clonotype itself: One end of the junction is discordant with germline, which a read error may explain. The CDR3 sequence: CRVEETQYF. CDR3 coding DNA: TGCAGGGTTGAAGAGACCCAGTACTTC. The rearrangement joins TRBV29-1 to TRBJ2-5; no reliable D call. CDR1 SQVTM and CDR2 ANQGSEA come from the germline V gene. The CDR3 extends over 9 amino acids.

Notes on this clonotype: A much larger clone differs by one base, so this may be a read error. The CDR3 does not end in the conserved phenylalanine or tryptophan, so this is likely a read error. CDR3 nucleotides: TGTGCCAGCAGCGCTACCAGGGGCGGGCAGTACCTC. Amino acids: CASSATRGGQYL. This chain connects TRBV7-2 to TRBJ2-7, with D possibly matching TRBD1 (6 bases). Trimming stripped 5 bases from V and 9 bases from J, with 14 bases between. The CDR3 is 12 amino acids. The germline gives CDR1 SGHTA, CDR2 FQGNSA.

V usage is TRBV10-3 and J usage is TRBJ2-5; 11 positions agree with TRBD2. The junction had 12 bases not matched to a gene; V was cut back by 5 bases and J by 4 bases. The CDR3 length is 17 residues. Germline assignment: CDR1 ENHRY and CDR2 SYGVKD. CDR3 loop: CAISSVALGLAGETQYF. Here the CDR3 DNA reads TGTGCCATCAGTTCCGTCGCCTTAGGACTAGCGGGAGAGACCCAGTACTTC.

The CDR3 loop reads CSVAFGGGNTIYF. The CDR3 nucleotides are TGCAGCGTCGCATTCGGGGGAGGAAACACCATATATTTT. The V gene is TRBV29-1, the J gene TRBJ1-3; TRBD1 might be the D (5 bases). The CDR3 consists of 13 residues. From germline, CDR1 is SQVTM and CDR2 ANQGSEA. With 6 bases removed from V and 4 bases from J, the gap between germline ends came to 13 bases.

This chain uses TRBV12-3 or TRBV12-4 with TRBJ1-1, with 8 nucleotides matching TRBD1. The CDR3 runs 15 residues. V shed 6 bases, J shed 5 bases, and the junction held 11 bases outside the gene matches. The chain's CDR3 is CASSLRPTGGTEAFF. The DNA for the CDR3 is TGTGCCAGCAGCCTACGTCCTACAGGGGGTACTGAAGCTTTCTTT.

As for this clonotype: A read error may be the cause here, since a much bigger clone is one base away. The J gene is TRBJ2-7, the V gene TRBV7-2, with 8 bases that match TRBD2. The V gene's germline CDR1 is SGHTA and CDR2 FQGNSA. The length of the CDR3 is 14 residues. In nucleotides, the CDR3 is TGTGCCAGCAGCTTGGCGGGGGGATACTACGAGCAGTGCTTC. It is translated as CASSLAGGYYEQCF. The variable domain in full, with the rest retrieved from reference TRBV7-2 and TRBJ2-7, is GAGVSQSPSNKVTEKGKDVELRCDPISGHTALYWYRQSLGQGLEFLIYFQGNSAPDKSGLPSDRFSAERTGGSVSTLTIQRTQQEDSAVYLCASSLAGGYYEQCFGPGTRLTVT.

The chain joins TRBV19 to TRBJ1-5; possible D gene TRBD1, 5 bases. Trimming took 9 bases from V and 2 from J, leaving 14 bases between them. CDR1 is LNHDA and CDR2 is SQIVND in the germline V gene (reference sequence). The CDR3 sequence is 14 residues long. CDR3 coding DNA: TGTGCCAGCACCCGGGGCGGCGGCAATCAGCCCCAGCATTTT. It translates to CASTRGGGNQPQHF.

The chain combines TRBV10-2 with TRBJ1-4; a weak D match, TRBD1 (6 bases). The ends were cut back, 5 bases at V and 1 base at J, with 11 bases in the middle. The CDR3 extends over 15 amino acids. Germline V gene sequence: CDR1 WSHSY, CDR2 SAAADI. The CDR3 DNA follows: TGCGCCAGCAGTTACCAAGGGGGAACTAATGAAAAACTGTTTTTT. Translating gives CASSYQGGTNEKLFF.

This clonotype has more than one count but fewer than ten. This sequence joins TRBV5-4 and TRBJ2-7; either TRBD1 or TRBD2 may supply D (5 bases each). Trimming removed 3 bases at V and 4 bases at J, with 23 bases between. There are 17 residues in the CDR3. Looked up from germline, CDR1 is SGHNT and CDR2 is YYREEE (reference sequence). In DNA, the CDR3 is TGTGCCAGCAGCTCGACCCAGGCCCGGGGCAAAGGTTACGAGCAGTACTTC. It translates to CASSSTQARGKGYEQYF.

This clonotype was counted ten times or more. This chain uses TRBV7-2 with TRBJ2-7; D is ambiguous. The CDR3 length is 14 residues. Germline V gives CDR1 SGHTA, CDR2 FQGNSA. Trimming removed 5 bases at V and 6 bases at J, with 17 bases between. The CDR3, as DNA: TGTGCCAGCAGCCCCCGAGCAACGTATAGCGAGCAGTACTTC. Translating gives CASSPRATYSEQYF.

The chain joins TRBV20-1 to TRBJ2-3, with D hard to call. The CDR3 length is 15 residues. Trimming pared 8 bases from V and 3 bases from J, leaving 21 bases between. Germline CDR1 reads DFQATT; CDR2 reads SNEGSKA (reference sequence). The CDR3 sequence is CSTNYLAVQTDTQYF. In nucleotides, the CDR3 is TGCAGTACCAACTATTTGGCCGTGCAGACAGATACGCAGTATTTT.

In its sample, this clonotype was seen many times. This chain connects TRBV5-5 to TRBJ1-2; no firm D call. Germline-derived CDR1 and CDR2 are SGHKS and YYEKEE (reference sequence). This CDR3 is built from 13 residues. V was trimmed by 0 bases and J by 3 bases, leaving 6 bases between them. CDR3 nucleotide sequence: TGTGCCAGCAGCTTGGAGCCGGACTATGGCTACACCTTC. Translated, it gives CASSLEPDYGYTF. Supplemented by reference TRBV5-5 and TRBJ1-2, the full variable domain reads DAGVTQSPTHLIKTRGQQVTLRCSPISGHKSVSWYQQVLGQGPQFIFQYYEKEERGRGNFPDRFSARQFPNYSSELNVNALLLGDSALYLCASSLEPDYGYTFGSGTRLTVV.

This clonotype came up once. The CDR3 sequence: CASIESTSKYGYTF. CDR3 sequence (DNA): TGTGCCAGCATTGAGTCGACCAGCAAGTATGGCTACACCTTC. The chain has TRBV2 and TRBJ1-2, with D hard to call. Trimming cost V 7 bases and J 5 bases, with 17 bases left between them. CDR1 is SNHLY and CDR2 is FYNNEI in the germline V gene. The CDR3 loop spans 14 amino acids.

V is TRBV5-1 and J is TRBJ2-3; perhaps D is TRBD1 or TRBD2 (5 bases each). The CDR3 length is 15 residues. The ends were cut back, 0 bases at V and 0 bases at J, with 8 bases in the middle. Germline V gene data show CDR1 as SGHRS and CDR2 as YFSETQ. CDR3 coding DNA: TGCGCCAGCAGCTTGGCTTGGGACAGCACAGATACGCAGTATTTT. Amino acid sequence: CASSLAWDSTDTQYF.

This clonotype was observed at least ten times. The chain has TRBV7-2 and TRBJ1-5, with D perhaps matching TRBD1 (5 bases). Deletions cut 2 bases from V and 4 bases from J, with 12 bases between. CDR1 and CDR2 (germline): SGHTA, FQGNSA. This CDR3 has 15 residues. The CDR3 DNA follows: TGTGCCAGCAGCTTAAATATTGGGACGAATCAGCCCCAGCATTTT. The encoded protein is CASSLNIGTNQPQHF.

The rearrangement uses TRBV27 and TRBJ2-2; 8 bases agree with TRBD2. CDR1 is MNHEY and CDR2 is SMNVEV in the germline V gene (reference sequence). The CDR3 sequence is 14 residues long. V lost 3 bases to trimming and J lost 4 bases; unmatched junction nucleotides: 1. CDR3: CASSFRGGTGELFF. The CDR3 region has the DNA TGTGCCAGCAGTTTCCGGGGGGGCACCGGGGAGCTGTTTTTT.

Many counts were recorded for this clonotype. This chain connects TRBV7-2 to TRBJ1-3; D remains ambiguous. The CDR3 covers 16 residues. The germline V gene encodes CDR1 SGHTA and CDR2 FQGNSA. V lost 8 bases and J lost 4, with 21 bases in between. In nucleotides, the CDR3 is TGTGCCAGCGCCCTTAGCGGCGTGGCAGGCGGAAACACCATATATTTT. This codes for CASALSGVAGGNTIYF.

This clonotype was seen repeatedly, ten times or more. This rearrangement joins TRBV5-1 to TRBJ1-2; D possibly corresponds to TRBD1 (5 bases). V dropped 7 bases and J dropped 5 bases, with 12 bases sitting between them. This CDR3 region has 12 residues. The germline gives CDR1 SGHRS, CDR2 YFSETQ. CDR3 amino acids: CASRDGKYGYTF. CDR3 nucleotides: TGCGCCAGCCGGGACGGAAAGTATGGCTACACCTTC.